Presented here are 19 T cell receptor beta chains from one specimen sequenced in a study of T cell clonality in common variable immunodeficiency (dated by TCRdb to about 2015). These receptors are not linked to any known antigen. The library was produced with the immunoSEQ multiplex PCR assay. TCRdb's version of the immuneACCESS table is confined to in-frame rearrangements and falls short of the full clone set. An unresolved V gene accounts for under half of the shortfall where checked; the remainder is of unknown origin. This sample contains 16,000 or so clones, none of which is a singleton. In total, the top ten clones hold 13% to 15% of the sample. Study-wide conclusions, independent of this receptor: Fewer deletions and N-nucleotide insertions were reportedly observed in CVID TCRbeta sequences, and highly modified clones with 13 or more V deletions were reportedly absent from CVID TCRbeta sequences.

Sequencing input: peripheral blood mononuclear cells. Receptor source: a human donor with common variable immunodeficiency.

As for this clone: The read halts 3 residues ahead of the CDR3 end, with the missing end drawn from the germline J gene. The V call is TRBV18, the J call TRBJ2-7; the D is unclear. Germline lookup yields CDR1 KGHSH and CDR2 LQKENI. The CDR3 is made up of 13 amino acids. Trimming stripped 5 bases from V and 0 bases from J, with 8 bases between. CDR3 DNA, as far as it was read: TGTGCCAGCTCATTGGCAGACTCCTACGAG. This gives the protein CASSLADSYE. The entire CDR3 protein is CASSLADSYEQYF.

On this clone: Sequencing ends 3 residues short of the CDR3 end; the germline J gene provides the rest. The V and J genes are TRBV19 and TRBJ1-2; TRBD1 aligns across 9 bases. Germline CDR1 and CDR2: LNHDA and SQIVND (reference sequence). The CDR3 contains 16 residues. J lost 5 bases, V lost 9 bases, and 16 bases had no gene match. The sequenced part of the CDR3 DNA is TGTGCCAGCCCCGAGGGACAGGGATTCCTGAAGTATGGC. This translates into CASPEGQGFLKYG. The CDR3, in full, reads CASPEGQGFLKYGYTF.

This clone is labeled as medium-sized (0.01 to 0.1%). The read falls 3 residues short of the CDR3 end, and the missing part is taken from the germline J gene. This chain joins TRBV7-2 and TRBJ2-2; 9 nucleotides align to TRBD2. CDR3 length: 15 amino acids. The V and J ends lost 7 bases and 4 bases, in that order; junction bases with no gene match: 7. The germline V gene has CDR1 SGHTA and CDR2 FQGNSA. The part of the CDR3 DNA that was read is TGTGCCAGCATTCCGCGGGGGGGCCTCACCGGGGAG. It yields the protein CASIPRGGLTGE. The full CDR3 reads CASIPRGGLTGELFF.

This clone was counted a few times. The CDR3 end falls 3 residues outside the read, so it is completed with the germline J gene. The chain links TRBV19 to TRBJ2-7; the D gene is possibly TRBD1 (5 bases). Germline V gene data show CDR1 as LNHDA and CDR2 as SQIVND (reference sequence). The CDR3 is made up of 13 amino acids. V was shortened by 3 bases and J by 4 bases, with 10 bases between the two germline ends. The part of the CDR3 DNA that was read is TGTGCCAGTAGTATTGCAGGGTTGTACGAG. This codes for CASSIAGLYE. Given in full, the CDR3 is CASSIAGLYEQYF.

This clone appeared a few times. The DNA read from the CDR3 is TGTGCCAGTAGTCCGATTCAAGCGGGGGGGAACGAG. It encodes CASSPIQAGGNE. The whole CDR3 sequence reads CASSPIQAGGNEQYF. The gene calls are TRBV19 and TRBJ2-7, with 10 bases aligning to TRBD2. With the read ending 3 residues before the CDR3 end, the germline J gene is used to fill in that end. With V trimmed by 5 bases and J by 5 bases, 9 bases remained unmatched. The CDR3 is made up of 15 amino acids. Germline V gene sequence: CDR1 LNHDA, CDR2 SQIVND (reference sequence). Together with reference TRBV19 and TRBJ2-7, the CDR3 gives the full variable domain: DGGITQSPKYLFRKEGQNVTLSCEQNLNHDAMYWYRQDPGQGLRLIYYSQIVNDFQKGDIAEGYSVSREKKESFPLTVTSAQKNPTAFYLCASSPIQAGGNEQYFGPGTRLTVT.

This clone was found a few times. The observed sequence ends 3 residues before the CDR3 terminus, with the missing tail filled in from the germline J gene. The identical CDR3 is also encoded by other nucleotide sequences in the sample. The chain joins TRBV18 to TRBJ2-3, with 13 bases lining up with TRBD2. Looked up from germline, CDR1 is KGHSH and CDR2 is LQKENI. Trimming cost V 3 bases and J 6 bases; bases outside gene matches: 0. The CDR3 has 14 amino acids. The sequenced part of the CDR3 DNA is TGTGCCAGCTCACCGACTAGCGGGGGGGATACG. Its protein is CASSPTSGGDT. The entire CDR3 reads CASSPTSGGDTQYF.

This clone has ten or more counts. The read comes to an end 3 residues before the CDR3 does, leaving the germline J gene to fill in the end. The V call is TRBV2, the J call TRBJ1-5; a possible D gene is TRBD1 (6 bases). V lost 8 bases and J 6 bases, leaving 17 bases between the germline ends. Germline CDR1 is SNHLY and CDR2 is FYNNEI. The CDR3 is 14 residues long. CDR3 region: CASGGADRTQPQHF. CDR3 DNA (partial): TGTGCCAGCGGGGGGGCGGACAGAACTCAGCCC.

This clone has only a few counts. CDR3 loop: CAWRPLNGGYNEQFF. Partial CDR3 DNA: TGTGCCTGGAGACCTCTGAACGGGGGCTACAATGAG. The rearrangement joins TRBV30 to TRBJ2-1, with D possibly matching TRBD2 (6 bases). With the read ending 3 residues before the CDR3 end, the germline J gene is used to fill in that end. Between the trimmed V and J ends, which lost 3 bases and 3 bases, there was a span of 15 bases. The CDR3 runs 15 residues. Germline V gives CDR1 GTSNPN, CDR2 SVGIG (reference sequence).

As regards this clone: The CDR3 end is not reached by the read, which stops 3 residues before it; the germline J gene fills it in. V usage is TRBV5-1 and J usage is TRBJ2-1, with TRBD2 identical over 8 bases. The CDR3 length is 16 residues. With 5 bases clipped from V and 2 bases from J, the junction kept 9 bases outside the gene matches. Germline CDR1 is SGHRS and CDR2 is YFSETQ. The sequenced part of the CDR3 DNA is TGCGCCAGCAGGGCCTTGGAGCGGGGGACCTACAATGAG. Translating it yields CASRALERGTYNE. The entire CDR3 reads CASRALERGTYNEQFF.

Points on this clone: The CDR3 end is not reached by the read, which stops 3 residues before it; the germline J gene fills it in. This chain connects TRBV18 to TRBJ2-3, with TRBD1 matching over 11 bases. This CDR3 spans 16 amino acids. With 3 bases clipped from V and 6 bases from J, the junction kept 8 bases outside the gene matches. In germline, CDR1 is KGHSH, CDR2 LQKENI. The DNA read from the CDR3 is TGTGCCAGCTCACCCTGGACAGGGGGCTCGACGGATACG. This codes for CASSPWTGGSTDT. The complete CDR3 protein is CASSPWTGGSTDTQYF. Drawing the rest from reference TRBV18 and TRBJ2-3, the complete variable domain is NAGVMQNPRHLVRRRGQEARLRCSPMKGHSHVYWYRQLPEEGLKFMVYLQKENIIDESGMPKERFSAEFPKEGPSILRIQQVVRGDSAAYFCASSPWTGGSTDTQYFGPGTRLTVL.

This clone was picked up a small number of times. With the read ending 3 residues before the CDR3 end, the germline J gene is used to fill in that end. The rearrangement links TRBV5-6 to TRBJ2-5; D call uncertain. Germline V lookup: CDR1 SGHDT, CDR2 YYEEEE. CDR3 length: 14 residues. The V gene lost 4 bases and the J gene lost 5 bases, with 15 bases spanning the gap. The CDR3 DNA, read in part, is TGTGCCAGCAGCCTGGGCCCTAGGATGGAGACC. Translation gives CASSLGPRMET. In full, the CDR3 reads CASSLGPRMETQYF.

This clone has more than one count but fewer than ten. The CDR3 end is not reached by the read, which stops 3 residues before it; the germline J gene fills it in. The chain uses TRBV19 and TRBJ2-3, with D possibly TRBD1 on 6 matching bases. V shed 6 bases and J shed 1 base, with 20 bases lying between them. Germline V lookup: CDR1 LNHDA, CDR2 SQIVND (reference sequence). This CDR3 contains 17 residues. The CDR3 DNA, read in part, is TGTGCCAGTAGCAGGGGCGCCGGGACAAGAGGCACAGATACG. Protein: CASSRGAGTRGTDT. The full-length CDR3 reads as CASSRGAGTRGTDTQYF.

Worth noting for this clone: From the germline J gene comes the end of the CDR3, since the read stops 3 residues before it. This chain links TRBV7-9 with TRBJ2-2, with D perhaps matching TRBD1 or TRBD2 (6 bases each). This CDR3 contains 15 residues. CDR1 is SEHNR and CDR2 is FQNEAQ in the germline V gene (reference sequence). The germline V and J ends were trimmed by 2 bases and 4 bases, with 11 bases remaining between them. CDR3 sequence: CASSLLEGVTGELFF. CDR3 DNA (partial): TGTGCCAGCAGCTTATTGGAGGGGGTCACCGGGGAG.

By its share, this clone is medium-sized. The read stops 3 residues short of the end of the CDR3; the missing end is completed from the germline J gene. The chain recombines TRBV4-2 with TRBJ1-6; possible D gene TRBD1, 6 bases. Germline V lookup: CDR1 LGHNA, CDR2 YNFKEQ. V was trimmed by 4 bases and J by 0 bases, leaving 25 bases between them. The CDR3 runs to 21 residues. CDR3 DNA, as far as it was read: TGTGCCAGCAGCCGTCAGACAGGCCTGAACCCTAGGAGCTCCTATAATTCACCC. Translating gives CASSRQTGLNPRSSYNSP. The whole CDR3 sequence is CASSRQTGLNPRSSYNSPLHF.

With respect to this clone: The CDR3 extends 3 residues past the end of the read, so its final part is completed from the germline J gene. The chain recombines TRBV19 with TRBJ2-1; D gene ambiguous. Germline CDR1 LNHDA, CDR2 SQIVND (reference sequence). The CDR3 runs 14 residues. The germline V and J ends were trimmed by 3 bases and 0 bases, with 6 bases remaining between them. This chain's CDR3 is CASSIQSSYNEQFF. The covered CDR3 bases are TGTGCCAGTAGTATCCAGAGCTCCTACAATGAG.

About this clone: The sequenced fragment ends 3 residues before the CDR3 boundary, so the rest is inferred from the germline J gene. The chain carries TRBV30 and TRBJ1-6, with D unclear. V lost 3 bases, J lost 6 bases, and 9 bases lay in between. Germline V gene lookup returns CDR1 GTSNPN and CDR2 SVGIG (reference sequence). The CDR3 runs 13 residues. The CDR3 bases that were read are TGTGCCTGGAGCCCCAGTTCTAATTCACCC. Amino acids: CAWSPSSNSP. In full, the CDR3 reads CAWSPSSNSPLHF.

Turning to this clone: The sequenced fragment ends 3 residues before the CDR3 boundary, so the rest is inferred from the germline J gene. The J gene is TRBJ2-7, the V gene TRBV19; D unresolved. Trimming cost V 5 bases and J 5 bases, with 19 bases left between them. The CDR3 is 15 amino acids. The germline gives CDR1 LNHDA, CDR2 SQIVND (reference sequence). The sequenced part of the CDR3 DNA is TGTGCCAGTAGTGGATTGACATCGGAAGCCGACGAG. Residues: CASSGLTSEADE. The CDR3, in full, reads CASSGLTSEADEQYF.

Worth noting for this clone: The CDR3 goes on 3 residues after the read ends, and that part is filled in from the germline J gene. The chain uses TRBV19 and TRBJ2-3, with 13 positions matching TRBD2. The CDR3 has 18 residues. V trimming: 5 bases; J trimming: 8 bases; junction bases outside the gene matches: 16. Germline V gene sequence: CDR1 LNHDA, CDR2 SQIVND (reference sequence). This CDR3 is CASSERLAGGPVVVTQYF. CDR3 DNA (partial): TGTGCCAGTAGTGAAAGACTAGCGGGGGGTCCGGTAGTAGTTACG.

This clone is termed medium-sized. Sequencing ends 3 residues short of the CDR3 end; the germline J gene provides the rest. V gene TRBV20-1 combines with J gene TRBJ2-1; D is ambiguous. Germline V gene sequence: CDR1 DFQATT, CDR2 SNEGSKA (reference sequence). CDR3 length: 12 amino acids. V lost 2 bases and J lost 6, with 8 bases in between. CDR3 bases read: TGCAGTGCTAGACTATCCCCCAATGAG. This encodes CSARLSPNE. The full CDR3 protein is CSARLSPNEQFF.